These 15 T cell receptor beta chains came from one sample sequenced in a study of Ad26.COV2.S vaccination and SARS-CoV-2 variants. Stated treatment: about 20 received Ad26.COV2.S at low or high dose, single or two shots; 5 received placebo; per-sample allocation not given. Each sample was drawn 63 days after the first injection (of vaccine or placebo). The assay was immunoSEQ multiplex PCR, and TCRdb's table has in-frame clones only and misses some. The table has under 550,000 clones, over 75% seen once. The sample was peripheral blood, taken in a trial of Ad26.COV2.S vaccine versus placebo. The receptors were gathered from a person between 18 and 60 years old who received the Ad26.COV2.S COVID-19 vaccine or a placebo.

J is TRBJ1-4 and V is TRBV19; TRBD1 matches 7 bases. The CDR3 extends over 14 amino acids. Germline CDR1 is LNHDA and CDR2 is SQIVND (reference sequence). The J segment lost 6 bases and the V segment lost 6 bases, leaving 7 bases of the junction unmatched. CDR3 nucleotide sequence: TGTGCCAGTAGCCCGAGGGGGACAGATGAAAAACTGTTTTTT. The encoded protein is CASSPRGTDEKLFF.

The J gene is TRBJ1-3, the V gene TRBV4-1; D not certain. CDR1 is MGHRA and CDR2 is YSYEKL in the germline V gene. Trimming removed 1 base at V and 4 bases at J, with 11 bases between. The CDR3 is made up of 15 amino acids. The CDR3, as DNA: TGCGCCAGCAGCCAAGTTAACGGTCCCGGAAACACCATATATTTT. Protein sequence: CASSQVNGPGNTIYF.

The chain is built from TRBV9 and TRBJ2-5; 13 nucleotides agree with TRBD2. The CDR3 contains 16 residues. The V and J ends lost 3 bases and 5 bases, in that order; junction bases with no gene match: 7. CDR1 is SGDLS and CDR2 is YYNGEE in the germline V gene. The CDR3 region has the DNA TGTGCCAGCAGCGGGTGGACTAGCGGGAGTGGTGAGACCCAGTACTTC. Its protein product is CASSGWTSGSGETQYF.

This rearrangement joins TRBV30 to TRBJ1-3; 8 bases match TRBD1. After removal of 1 base from V and 8 bases from J, the junction contained 4 bases not matched to a gene. The germline V gene encodes CDR1 GTSNPN and CDR2 SVGIG (reference sequence). The CDR3 runs to 13 residues. The CDR3 protein is CAWSGTGGYTIYF. CDR3 in DNA: TGTGCCTGGAGTGGAACAGGGGGGTACACCATATATTTT.

The rearrangement links TRBV28 to TRBJ2-7; D possibly corresponds to TRBD1 (8 bases). V was clipped by 6 bases and J by 4 bases, with 16 bases between them. CDR1 and CDR2 (germline): MDHEN, SYDVKM. This CDR3 region has 14 residues. CDR3 loop: CASSYRGGPYEQYF. The DNA for the CDR3 is TGTGCCAGCAGCTACAGGGGGGGGCCTTACGAGCAGTACTTC.

This chain links TRBV18 with TRBJ1-2, with D tentatively TRBD1 (5 bases). The germline CDR1 and CDR2 sequences are KGHSH and LQKENI. CDR3 length: 13 residues. Trimming shortened V by 3 bases and J by 8 bases, and 13 bases separated the two germline ends. Written as DNA, the CDR3 is TGTGCCAGCTCACCGGAAGGGGATCTCGGCTACACCTTC. Protein product: CASSPEGDLGYTF. Full variable domain (outside the CDR3, taken from reference TRBV18 and TRBJ1-2): NAGVMQNPRHLVRRRGQEARLRCSPMKGHSHVYWYRQLPEEGLKFMVYLQKENIIDESGMPKERFSAEFPKEGPSILRIQQVVRGDSAAYFCASSPEGDLGYTFGSGTRLTVV.

The chain is built from TRBV7-3 and TRBJ2-5, with 11 bases that match TRBD2. The CDR3 runs 15 residues. CDR1 and CDR2 (germline): SGHTA, FQGTGA. The junction had 0 bases not matched to a gene; V was cut back by 2 bases and J by 1 base. In nucleotides, the CDR3 is TGTGCCAGCAGCTTACTAGCGGGGGGCCAAGAGACCCAGTACTTC. This translates into CASSLLAGGQETQYF.

This clone was picked up a small number of times. V is TRBV2 and J is TRBJ1-5, with no clear D. CDR1 SNHLY and CDR2 FYNNEI come from the germline V gene. This CDR3 region has 13 residues. The V gene lost 6 bases and the J gene lost 2 bases, with 8 bases spanning the gap. CDR3 protein: CASRNMGNQPQHF. In nucleotides, the CDR3 is TGTGCCAGCAGAAACATGGGCAATCAGCCCCAGCATTTT.

V gene TRBV28 combines with J gene TRBJ2-7, with TRBD2 matching 13 bases. The length of the CDR3 is 15 residues. The trim removed 4 bases at V and 5 bases at J, leaving 5 bases unmatched. Germline CDR1 MDHEN, CDR2 SYDVKM. The CDR3: CASSSGLAGAHEQYF. In nucleotides, the CDR3 is TGTGCCAGCAGTTCCGGACTAGCGGGAGCCCACGAGCAGTACTTC.

This rearrangement joins TRBV7-9 to TRBJ2-5; 7 bases align to TRBD2. Germline CDR1 and CDR2: SEHNR and FQNEAQ (reference sequence). V lost 5 bases to trimming and J lost 2 bases; unmatched junction nucleotides: 11. The CDR3 is 16 amino acids. In DNA, the CDR3 is TGTGCCAGCAGCCAGACCGGGACTACACCACAAGAGACCCAGTACTTC. This codes for CASSQTGTTPQETQYF.

In its sample, this clone was seen once. The chain combines TRBV28 with TRBJ2-1, with 9 bases that match TRBD2. J gave up 2 bases and V 3 bases, and 14 bases lay outside the gene matches. This CDR3 region has 19 residues. The germline V gene encodes CDR1 MDHEN and CDR2 SYDVKM. The CDR3 bases are TGTGCCAGCAGTTTGTCCGGGACTAGCCAATTTATCACCTACAATGAGCAGTTCTTC. It yields the protein CASSLSGTSQFITYNEQFF.

This clone was counted between two and nine times. The gene calls are TRBV7-9 and TRBJ1-3; 9 positions agree with TRBD1. Germline loops: CDR1 SEHNR, CDR2 FQNEAQ (reference sequence). The CDR3 has 15 amino acids. V trimming: 4 bases; J trimming: 6 bases; junction bases outside the gene matches: 7. In nucleotides, the CDR3 is TGTGCCAGCAGCTCGACGACAGGGGGGAAAAACACCATATATTTT. It translates to CASSSTTGGKNTIYF. Based on the CDR3 plus reference TRBV7-9 and TRBJ1-3, the full variable domain is DTGVSQNPRHKITKRGQNVTFRCDPISEHNRLYWYRQTLGQGPEFLTYFQNEAQLEKSRLLSDRFSAERPKGSFSTLEIQRTEQGDSAMYLCASSSTTGGKNTIYFGEGSWLTVV.

This chain connects TRBV6-5 to TRBJ2-1; D tentatively reads TRBD1 or TRBD2 (5 bases each). The CDR3 spans 16 residues. The V and J ends lost 2 bases and 0 bases respectively, with 11 bases between them. CDR1 is MNHEY, CDR2 SVGAGI, per germline. CDR3 nucleotides: TGTGCCAGCAGTTACGCCTGGGACGGCTCCTACAATGAGCAGTTCTTC. It codes for CASSYAWDGSYNEQFF.

This chain joins TRBV18 and TRBJ1-1, with D hard to call. CDR1 and CDR2 (germline): KGHSH, LQKENI. V shed 0 bases and J shed 0 bases, with 11 bases lying between them. This CDR3 is built from 16 residues. This CDR3 is CASSPPYSNMNTEAFF. Written as DNA, the CDR3 is TGTGCCAGCTCACCACCGTACAGTAACATGAACACTGAAGCTTTCTTT.

V and J are TRBV29-1 and TRBJ2-1, with D possibly matching TRBD1 (6 bases). The germline gives CDR1 SQVTM, CDR2 ANQGSEA. Trimming took 3 bases from V and 5 from J, leaving 14 bases between them. This CDR3 region has 14 residues. CDR3 sequence (DNA): TGCAGCGTTGATCAGAGAGGGGGAGACAATGAGCAGTTCTTC. This encodes CSVDQRGGDNEQFF.